The 7 T cell receptor beta chains reported below all come from one sample, sequenced in a study of regulatory T cells in long-lasting Graves disease. Arm-PCR with iRepertoire HTBI primers amplified the CDR3 regions for these TCR beta libraries. Each CDR3 protein is one row after TCRdb ran MiXCR on the multiplex PCR reads. The data show under 300,000 distinct CDR3 sequences, with 18% seen just once and around 20% held by the top ten. The time point: newly diagnosed GD, antithyroid drugs for less than 3 months. Following extraction of RNA from PBMCs, that RNA was used to make the TCR library. Source: peripheral blood mononuclear cells (PBMCs), taken at new diagnosis, from a patient treated with antithyroid drugs. Receptors were obtained from a female donor with Graves disease.

This clonotype was seen at least ten times. V usage is TRBV28 and J usage is TRBJ2-1; D remains unclear. The CDR3 is 13 amino acids. Germline lookup yields CDR1 MDHEN and CDR2 SYDVKM. Deletions cut 8 bases from V and 1 base from J, with 9 bases between. CDR3 sequence reads: CASLPGSYNEQFF. The CDR3, as DNA: TGTGCCAGCCTCCCGGGTTCCTACAATGAGCAGTTCTTC.

This clonotype showed up many times. The chain is built from TRBV4-3 and TRBJ2-6; D gene ambiguous. The CDR3 contains 15 residues. In germline, CDR1 is LGHNA, CDR2 YSLEER. V lost 4 bases to trimming and J lost 0 bases, with 7 bases between them. The CDR3 sequence is CASSLDGSGANVLTF. The CDR3 nucleotides are TGCGCCAGCAGCCTCGACGGCTCTGGGGCCAACGTCCTGACTTTC.

In its sample, this clonotype was seen many times. The J gene is TRBJ2-3, the V gene TRBV29-1; D possibly matches TRBD1 or TRBD2 (7 bases each). Germline lookup yields CDR1 SQVTM and CDR2 ANQGSEA. The germline V and J ends were trimmed by 6 bases and 2 bases, with 12 bases remaining between them. The CDR3 sequence is 13 residues long. CDR3 protein: CSVRGGATDTQYF. In DNA, the CDR3 is TGCAGCGTCAGGGGGGGGGCCACAGATACGCAGTATTTT.

This clonotype appeared many times. CDR3 amino acids: CASLRQLGYTF. The CDR3 nucleotides read TGTGCTTCCCTCAGACAGCTTGGCTACACCTTC. The chain recombines TRBV7-2 with TRBJ1-2; D might be TRBD1 (5 bases). The CDR3 totals 11 residues. Germline CDR1 reads SGHTA; CDR2 reads FQGNSA.

About this clonotype itself: A far larger clone is off by one base, so a read error is likely. The rearrangement uses TRBV12-3 or TRBV12-4 and TRBJ2-7, with D perhaps matching TRBD2 (5 bases). V gave up 6 bases and J gave up 7 bases, with 16 bases separating them. This CDR3 region has 13 residues. In nucleotides, the CDR3 is TGTGCCAGCAGACCTCGGGGAGACAATGAGCAGTACTTC. Protein: CASRPRGDNEQYF.

The count of this clonotype is one. The V and J genes are TRBV2 and TRBJ1-1, with a possible D match to TRBD1 (5 bases). The CDR3 is 15 amino acids. V lost 6 bases and J 1 base, leaving 15 bases between the germline ends. Germline V lookup: CDR1 SNHLY, CDR2 FYNNEI. CDR3 sequence reads: CASRATPGTNTEAFF. DNA for the CDR3: TGTGCCAGCAGGGCCACCCCGGGGACGAACACTGAAGCTTTCTTT.

This clonotype has at least ten counts. The V and J genes are TRBV3-1 and TRBJ2-2; TRBD2 might be the D (6 bases). This CDR3 spans 18 amino acids. With 0 bases removed from V and 5 bases from J, the gap between germline ends came to 19 bases. Germline lookup yields CDR1 LGHDT and CDR2 YNNKEL (reference sequence). The CDR3 reads CASSQDLGRIEGTGELFF. DNA of the CDR3: TGTGCCAGCAGCCAAGATTTGGGGAGGATCGAAGGGACCGGGGAGCTGTTTTTT.